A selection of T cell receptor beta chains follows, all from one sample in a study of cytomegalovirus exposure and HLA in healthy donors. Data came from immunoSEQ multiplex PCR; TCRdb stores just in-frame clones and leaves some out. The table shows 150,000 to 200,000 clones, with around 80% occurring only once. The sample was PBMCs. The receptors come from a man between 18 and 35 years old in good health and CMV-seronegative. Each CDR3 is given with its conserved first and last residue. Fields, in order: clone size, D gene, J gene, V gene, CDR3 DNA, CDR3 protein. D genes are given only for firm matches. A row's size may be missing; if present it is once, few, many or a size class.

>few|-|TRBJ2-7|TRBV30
TGTGCCGCCCCGGTCAGGGGCTCCCACGAGCAGTACTTC
CAAPVRGSHEQYF
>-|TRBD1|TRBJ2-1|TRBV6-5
TGTGCCAGCAGCCGTCAGGGGGCGATCTACAATGAGCAGTTCTTC
CASSRQGAIYNEQFF
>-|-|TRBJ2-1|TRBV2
TGTGCCAGCAGGAAAGGAGTGTCGGTTAATGAGCAGTTCTTC
CASRKGVSVNEQFF
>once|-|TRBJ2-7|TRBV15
TGTGCCACCAGCAGAGTCCCAGGCCTCTCCTACGAGCAGTACTTC
CATSRVPGLSYEQYF
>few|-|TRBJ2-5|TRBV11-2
TGTGCCAGCAGCTTCTTAGGAGGGTTATCCCAAGAGACCCAGTACTTC
CASSFLGGLSQETQYF
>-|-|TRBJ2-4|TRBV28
TGTGCCAGCAGGGGTCAGGGTTCGTACATTCAGTACTTC
CASRGQGSYIQYF
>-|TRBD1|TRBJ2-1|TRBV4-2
TGTGCCAGCGCTGGACAGGGCGACTACAATGAGCAGTTCTTC
CASAGQGDYNEQFF
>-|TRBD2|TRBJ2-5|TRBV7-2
TGTGCCAGCAGCTTAAACCCTATAGCGGGAGGTAGTGGAGAGACCCAGTACTTC
CASSLNPIAGGSGETQYF
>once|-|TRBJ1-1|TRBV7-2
TGTGCCAGCAGCTTAGTAGGCGGCCCTGAAGCTTTCTTT
CASSLVGGPEAFF
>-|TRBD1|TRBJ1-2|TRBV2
TGTGCCAGCAGTGGATGGGACAGAGCCTCTTATGGCTACACCTTC
CASSGWDRASYGYTF
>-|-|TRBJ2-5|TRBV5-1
TGCGCCAGCAGCTCTCCTAGCGTACAAGAGACCCAGTACTTC
CASSSPSVQETQYF
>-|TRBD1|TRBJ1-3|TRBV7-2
TGTGCCAGCAGCCCAGGGACAGTCTCTGGAAACACCATATATTTT
CASSPGTVSGNTIYF
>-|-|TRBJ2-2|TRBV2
TGTGCCAGCAGGGGGAATAGCGGAGCCCCCGGGGAGCTGTTTTTT
CASRGNSGAPGELFF
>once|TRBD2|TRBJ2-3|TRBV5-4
TGTGCCAGCAGCTCGGGACTAGCGGGCACAGATACGCAGTATTTT
CASSSGLAGTDTQYF
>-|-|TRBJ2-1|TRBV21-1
TGTGCCAGCAGCAAAGGGGCAGGGGGCTACAATGAGCAGTTCTTC
CASSKGAGGYNEQFF
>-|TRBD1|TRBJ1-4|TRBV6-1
TGTGCCAGCAGTGAAGCGGGATACAGGGGAATAGGGGAAAAACTGTTTTTT
CASSEAGYRGIGEKLFF
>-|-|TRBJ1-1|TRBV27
TGTGCCAGCAGTCTCACCGCCGGGACGGGGGGGAACACTGAAGCTTTCTTT
CASSLTAGTGGNTEAFF
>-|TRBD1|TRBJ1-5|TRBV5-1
TGCGCCAGCAGCTTGTCAGGGGGTTACAATCAGCCCCAGCATTTT
CASSLSGGYNQPQHF
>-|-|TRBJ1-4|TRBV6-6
TGTGCCAGCAGCGCCCGTGTAGCAACTAATGAAAAACTGTTTTTT
CASSARVATNEKLFF
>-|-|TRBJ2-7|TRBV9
TGTGCCAGCAGCGTAGATCCCTCCGGGGGTAACGAGCAGTACTTC
CASSVDPSGGNEQYF
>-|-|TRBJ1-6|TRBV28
TGTGCACACGGGAGCTCCTATAATTCACCCCTCCACTTT
CAHGSSYNSPLHF
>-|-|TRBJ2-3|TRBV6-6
TGTGCCAGCAGTCTCGAGCGGGTCGTCACAGATACGCAGTATTTT
CASSLERVVTDTQYF
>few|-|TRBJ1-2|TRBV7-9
TGTGCCAGCAGCTTCCCCGGTGGAGTATATAACTATGGCTACACCTTC
CASSFPGGVYNYGYTF
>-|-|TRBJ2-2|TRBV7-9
TGTGCCAGCAGCTTACGGGCCGGGGAGCTGTTTTTT
CASSLRAGELFF
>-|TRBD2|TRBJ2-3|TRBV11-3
TGTGCCAGCAGCTTAGTGGTGGGACTAAGGACGGGCACAGATACGCAGTATTTT
CASSLVVGLRTGTDTQYF
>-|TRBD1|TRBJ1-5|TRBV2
TGTGCCAGCCGTCGTCGAACAGGGGAGTATAGCAATCAGCCCCAGCATTTT
CASRRRTGEYSNQPQHF
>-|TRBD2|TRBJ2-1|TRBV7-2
TGTGCCAGCAGAATAGCGGGAGGTGATGAGCAGTTCTTC
CASRIAGGDEQFF
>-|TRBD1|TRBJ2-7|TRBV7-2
TGTGCCAGCAGCATCCGGGACAGCTACGAGCAGTACTTC
CASSIRDSYEQYF
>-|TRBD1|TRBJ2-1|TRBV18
TGTGCCAGCTCACCAGGACAGGGCGCTTTTGAGCAGTTCTTC
CASSPGQGAFEQFF
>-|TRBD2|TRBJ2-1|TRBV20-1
TGCAGTGCTCTGGGAGGGGCCGAGCAGTTCTTC
CSALGGAEQFF
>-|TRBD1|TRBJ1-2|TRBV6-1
TGTGCCAGCAGTGAAATCGTGGAGACAGGGCTAGGCTACACCTTC
CASSEIVETGLGYTF
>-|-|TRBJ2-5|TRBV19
TGTGCCAGTAGTACCGATCCGGCAGGGGAAGAGACCCAGTACTTC
CASSTDPAGEETQYF
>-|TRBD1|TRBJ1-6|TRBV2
TGTGCCAGCAGGTCCTGGGACCGGGACAGGGTGTCACCCCTCCACTTT
CASRSWDRDRVSPLHF